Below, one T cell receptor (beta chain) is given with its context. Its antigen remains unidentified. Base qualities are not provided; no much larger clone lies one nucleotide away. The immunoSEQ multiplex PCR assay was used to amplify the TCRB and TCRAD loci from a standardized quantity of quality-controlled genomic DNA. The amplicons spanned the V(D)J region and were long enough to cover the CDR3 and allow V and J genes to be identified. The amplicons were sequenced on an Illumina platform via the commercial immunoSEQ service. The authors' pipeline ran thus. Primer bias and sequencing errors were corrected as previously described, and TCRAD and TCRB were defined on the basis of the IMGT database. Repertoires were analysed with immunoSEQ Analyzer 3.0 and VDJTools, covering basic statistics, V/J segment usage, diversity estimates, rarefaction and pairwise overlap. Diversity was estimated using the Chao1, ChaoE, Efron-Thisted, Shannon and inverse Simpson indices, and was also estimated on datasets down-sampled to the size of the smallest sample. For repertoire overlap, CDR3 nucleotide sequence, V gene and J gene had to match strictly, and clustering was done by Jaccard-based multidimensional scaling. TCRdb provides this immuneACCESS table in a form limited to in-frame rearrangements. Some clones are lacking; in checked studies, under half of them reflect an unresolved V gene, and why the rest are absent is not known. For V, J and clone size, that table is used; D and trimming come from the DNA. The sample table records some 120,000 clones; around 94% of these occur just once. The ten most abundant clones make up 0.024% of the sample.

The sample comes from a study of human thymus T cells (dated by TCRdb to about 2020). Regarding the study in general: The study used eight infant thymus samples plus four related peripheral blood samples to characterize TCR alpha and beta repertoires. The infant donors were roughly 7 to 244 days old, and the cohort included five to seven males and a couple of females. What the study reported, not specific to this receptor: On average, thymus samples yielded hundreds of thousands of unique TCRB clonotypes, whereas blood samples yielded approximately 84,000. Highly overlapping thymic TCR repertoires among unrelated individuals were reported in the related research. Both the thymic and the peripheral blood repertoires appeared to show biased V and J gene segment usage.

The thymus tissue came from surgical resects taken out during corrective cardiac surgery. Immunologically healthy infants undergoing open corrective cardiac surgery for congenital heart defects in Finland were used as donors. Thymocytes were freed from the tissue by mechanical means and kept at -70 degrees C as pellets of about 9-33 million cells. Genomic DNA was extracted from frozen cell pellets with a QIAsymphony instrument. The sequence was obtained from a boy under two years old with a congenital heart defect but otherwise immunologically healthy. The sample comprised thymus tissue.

The DNA sequence is TGTGCCAGCAGTCCAGAATCGTGGGGCACTGAAGCTTTCTTT. It translates to CASSPESWGTEAFF. The chain is made from TRBV28 and TRBJ1-1; no D gene can be assigned with confidence. For CDR1 and CDR2, the germline V gene lists MDHEN and SYDVKM. V loses 5 bases of germline sequence and J loses 4 bases, and the interval between the two ends is 14 bases. From cysteine to phenylalanine, the CDR3 is 14 amino acids long. CDR3 DNA only is kept here, 42 bases in frame from base 1.